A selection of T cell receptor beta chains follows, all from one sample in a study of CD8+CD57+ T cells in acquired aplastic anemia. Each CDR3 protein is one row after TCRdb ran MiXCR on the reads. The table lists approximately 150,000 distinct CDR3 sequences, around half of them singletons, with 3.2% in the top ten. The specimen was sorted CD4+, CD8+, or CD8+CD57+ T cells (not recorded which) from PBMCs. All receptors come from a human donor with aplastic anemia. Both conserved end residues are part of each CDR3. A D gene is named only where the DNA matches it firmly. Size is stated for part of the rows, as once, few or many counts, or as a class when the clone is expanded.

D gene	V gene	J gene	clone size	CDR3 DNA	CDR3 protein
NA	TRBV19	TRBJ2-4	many	TGTGCCAGTAGTATACCAGCCAAAAACATTCAGTACTTC	CASSIPAKNIQYF
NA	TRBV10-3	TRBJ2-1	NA	TGTGCCAGCGAGTGGCGCGTGGCGTCCTACAATGAGCAGTTCTTC	CASEWRVASYNEQFF
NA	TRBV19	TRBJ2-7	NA	TGTGCCAGTAGTTCGACAGGGGAGGGCGAGCGGTACTTC	CASSSTGEGERYF
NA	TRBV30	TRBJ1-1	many	TGTGCCTGGAGTAAGACAGGCAACACTGAAGCTTTCTTT	CAWSKTGNTEAFF
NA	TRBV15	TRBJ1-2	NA	TGTGCCACCAGCAGAGATAGGCTGAGCTATGGCTACACCTTC	CATSRDRLSYGYTF
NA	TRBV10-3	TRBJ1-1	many	TGTGCCATCAGTGGTAAACAGGGCCCCCACACTGAAGCTTTCTTT	CAISGKQGPHTEAFF
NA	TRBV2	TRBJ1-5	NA	TGTGCCAGCAGTGATGGAGGGTTGAGCAATCAGCCCCAGCATTTT	CASSDGGLSNQPQHF
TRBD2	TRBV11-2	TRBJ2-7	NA	TGTGCCAGCAGCTTAGAACCGACTAGCACCTACGAGCAGTACTTC	CASSLEPTSTYEQYF
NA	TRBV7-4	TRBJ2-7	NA	TGTGCCAGCAGCCCCCGAGGGAAGGAGTACTTC	CASSPRGKEYF
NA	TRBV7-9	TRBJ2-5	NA	TGTGCCAGCAGCTTTAGTTGGGACACTGAAGAGACCCAGTACTTC	CASSFSWDTEETQYF
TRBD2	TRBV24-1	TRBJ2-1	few	TGTGCCACCAGTGATGCTAGCGGGGGGGCCATCAATGAGCAGTTCTTC	CATSDASGGAINEQFF
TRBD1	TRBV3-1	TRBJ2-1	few	TGTGCCAGCAGCCGACCGGGACAGGGGGCCGGTGAGCAGTTCTTC	CASSRPGQGAGEQFF
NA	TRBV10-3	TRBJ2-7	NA	TGTGCCACCGGAGACAGATCAAACTCCTACGAGCAGTACTTC	CATGDRSNSYEQYF
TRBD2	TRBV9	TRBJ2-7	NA	TGTGCCAGCAGCACAACTAGCGGGGGGGCCGGCGAGCAGTACTTC	CASSTTSGGAGEQYF
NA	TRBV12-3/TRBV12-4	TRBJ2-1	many	TGTGCCAGCAGTTTTTTTGGGGGGGCGAATGAGCAGTTCTTC	CASSFFGGANEQFF
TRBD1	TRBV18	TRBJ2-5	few	TGTGCCAGCTCCCCCGGGACAGGGTATCAAGAGACCCAGTACTTC	CASSPGTGYQETQYF